This TCR beta chain was found in a study of memory CD4+ T cells and cytomegalovirus serostatus. Turning to the study itself: Of the healthy Belgian adults, eight or nine were CMV seropositive and about 24 seronegative.

CDR3 length: 15 amino acids. The V gene's germline CDR1 is SGDLS and CDR2 YYNGEE. J lost 7 bases, V lost 7 bases, and 11 bases had no gene match. How the authors handled the data: After removing out-of-frame reads, 2.3 million or so distinct TCRbeta sequences remained. The repertoire was sequenced with immunoSEQ multiplex PCR; TCRdb's copy has only in-frame clones and lacks some. V and J calls plus clone size are reproduced from that table; the DNA served to infer D and trimming. The repertoire consists of roughly 42,000 clones, with 60% to 85% occurring once and the leading ten covering approximately 0.54%. Single viable CD3+CD4+CD8-CD45RO+ cells were sorted as the memory CD4+ T cells. After thawing, CD4+ T cells were positively selected. To note about this clone: What it recognizes is unknown.

General observations from the study: Median bootstrapped AUC for CMV status was approximately 0.96 originally, around 0.91 US-trained.

The source material was memory CD4+ T cells from blood. This TCR came from an adult in good health and CMV-seronegative. The rearrangement uses TRBV9 and TRBJ2-2; 9 bases agree with TRBD2. The CDR3 reads CASEPGTSRNGELFF. CDR3 nucleotide sequence: TGTGCCAGCGAACCCGGGACTAGCAGGAACGGGGAGCTGTTTTTT.